The T cell receptor (beta chain) described here comes from a study of T-cell memory formation after mild COVID-19 listed by TCRdb under 2021. Some background on the complete study: TCR sequence clusters from the two donors were found to be largely donor specific. Longitudinal TCRalpha and TCRbeta repertoire sequencing tracked T-cell clones expanding and contracting after mild COVID-19 in a couple of donors. The cohort comprised two young, previously healthy adult volunteers, one female and one male. What the work shows at the level of the full study, not this receptor alone: The detection of some responding clones in pre-infection memory suggests that pre-existing cross-reactive memory T cells joined the SARS-CoV-2 response. Only a couple of mild cases were covered in the study, and larger cohorts including severe cases with pre-infection samples were considered necessary. Clones contracting from day 15 to 85 had balanced CD4/CD8 phenotypes, while a second wave expanding from day 15 to 37 was biased towards CD4+. The second-wave clones that peaked on day 37 were not confirmed to be SARS-CoV-2 specific. Contracting CD4+ clones turned up mainly in the CM and EM memory subsets, whereas EMRA was where CD8+ clones were enriched.

Concerning this clonotype: The antigen it binds to is not known. One base away there is no much larger clone; base qualities are not given.

Trimming accounts for 1 base at V and 4 bases at J, while the number of junction bases matched to no gene is 5. The CDR3 runs 16 amino acids, cysteine and phenylalanine included. Left in the record is the CDR3 DNA by itself, 48 bases read in frame from the first base. As encoded in the germline V gene, CDR1 is SGHAT while CDR2 is FQNNGV. PBMCs were isolated by Ficoll-Paque density gradient centrifugation. These reads were obtained on an Illumina NovaSeq 6000. Using 5'RACE with constant-segment primers, TCRalpha and TCRbeta cDNA libraries were constructed, with sample barcodes and unique molecular identifiers added in the process. RNA was extracted from every sample with Trizol reagent. The libraries were amplified in two PCR steps, and the second step added a second sample barcode and Illumina TruSeq adapters. The libraries were sequenced on an Illumina NovaSeq using 2 x 150 bp paired-end reads. The authors' pipeline ran thus. With migec v1.2.7, reads were demultiplexed and then collapsed into UMI-guided consensus sequences. With mixcr v2.1.11, UMI consensuses were aligned to TRA and TRB V and J templates and assembled into clonotypes. Clonotypes were classified as expanded or contracted when called significant by both edgeR and NoisET, with noise models trained on biological replicates. For edgeR calls, the thresholds were a false discovery rate-adjusted p below 0.01 and a log2 fold-change of 1. PCA with hierarchical clustering of max-normalized trajectories of the 1000 most abundant clonotypes was used as exploratory dynamics analysis. Separately sequenced CD4+ and CD8+ repertoires were used to assign a CD4 or CD8 phenotype to each responding clone. TCRdb reran the public reads through fastp at Q25 and MiXCR, keeping productive beta chains. CDR3 protein sequences are deduplicated, and each keeps its most common genes and DNA. The V and J calls reflect TCRdb's pipeline rather than the authors' work. In this sample the table shows under 550,000 distinct CDR3 sequences, 18% of which occur a single time. The biggest ten clones account for about 12% of the sample.

The source of this sequence is an adult woman who had mild COVID-19 (a few samples of this study predate the infection). The sample titles of this study are shuffled in the database, so cell type and time point are left out; the donor was told from shared clones. Sequenced material: PBMCs or a T cell subset sorted from them (not recorded which). Here the chain combines TRBV11-2 and TRBJ2-1; 9 central nucleotides agree with TRBD2. The bases are TGTGCCAGCAGCTTAGCCTATGGACTAGCGTACAATGAGCAGTTCTTC. It translates as CASSLAYGLAYNEQFF.